The T cell receptor beta chain described here comes from a study of cytomegalovirus exposure and HLA in healthy donors. The study, taken as a whole, reports: Testing in vitro showed a few CMV-associated chains specific for CMV antigens.

The length of the CDR3 is 15 residues. Trimming removed 6 bases from V and 0 bases from J; junction bases left unmatched: 1. Germline CDR1 LNHDA, CDR2 SQIVND (reference sequence). 60 Vbeta and 13 Jbeta primers were used in PCR. Measured with immunoSEQ multiplex PCR; TCRdb has only the in-frame clones, and not every one. Seen here are roughly 120,000 clones, around 80% observed once, and the top ten hold roughly 5%. In the case of this clone: Its cognate antigen is unknown.

The J gene is TRBJ2-6, the V gene TRBV19; TRBD1 agrees at 8 bases. This receptor was obtained from a man younger than 40 in good health and CMV-seronegative. Input material: PBMCs. CDR3 nucleotides: TGTGCCAGTAGGCAGGGGGCCTCTGGGGCCAACGTCCTGACTTTC. Translation gives CASRQGASGANVLTF.